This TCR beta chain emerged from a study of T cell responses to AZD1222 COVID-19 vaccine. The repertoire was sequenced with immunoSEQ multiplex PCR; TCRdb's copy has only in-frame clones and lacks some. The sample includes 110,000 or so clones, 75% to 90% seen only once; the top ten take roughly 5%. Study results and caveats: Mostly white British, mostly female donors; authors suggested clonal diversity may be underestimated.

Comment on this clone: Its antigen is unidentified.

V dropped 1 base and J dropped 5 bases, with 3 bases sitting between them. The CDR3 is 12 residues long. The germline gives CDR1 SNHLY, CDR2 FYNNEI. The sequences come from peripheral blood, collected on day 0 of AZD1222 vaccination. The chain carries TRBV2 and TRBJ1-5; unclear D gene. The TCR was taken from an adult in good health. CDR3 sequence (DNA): TGTGCCAGCAGTGAAGGAGATCAGCCCCAGCATTTT. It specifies CASSEGDQPQHF.